Sequencing of this T cell receptor beta chain was carried out in a study of cytomegalovirus exposure and HLA in healthy donors. Findings and caveats of the study: Analysis was carried out at a later point, and it linked a missense DCLRE1C variant to TCR beta V- and J-gene trimming.

Of note for this clone: The target antigen is unknown.

The germline CDR1 and CDR2 sequences are MDHEN and SYDVKM. The CDR3 contains 16 residues. V dropped 7 bases and J dropped 2 bases, with 21 bases sitting between them. In the PCR, 60 Vbeta and 13 Jbeta primers were used. Data came from immunoSEQ multiplex PCR; TCRdb stores just in-frame clones and leaves some out. The repertoire has 110,000 to 150,000 clones, 65% to 90% of them found once; the top ten carry less than 1.5%. The clonotype was recovered from a female donor in good health and CMV-seronegative. Sequencing was carried out using PBMCs. The chain is built from TRBV28 and TRBJ2-7; the D gene is possibly TRBD2 (5 bases). The CDR3 is CASKAYQRGLTYEQYF. CDR3 sequence (DNA): TGTGCCAGCAAGGCGTACCAGAGAGGGTTGACCTACGAGCAGTACTTC.